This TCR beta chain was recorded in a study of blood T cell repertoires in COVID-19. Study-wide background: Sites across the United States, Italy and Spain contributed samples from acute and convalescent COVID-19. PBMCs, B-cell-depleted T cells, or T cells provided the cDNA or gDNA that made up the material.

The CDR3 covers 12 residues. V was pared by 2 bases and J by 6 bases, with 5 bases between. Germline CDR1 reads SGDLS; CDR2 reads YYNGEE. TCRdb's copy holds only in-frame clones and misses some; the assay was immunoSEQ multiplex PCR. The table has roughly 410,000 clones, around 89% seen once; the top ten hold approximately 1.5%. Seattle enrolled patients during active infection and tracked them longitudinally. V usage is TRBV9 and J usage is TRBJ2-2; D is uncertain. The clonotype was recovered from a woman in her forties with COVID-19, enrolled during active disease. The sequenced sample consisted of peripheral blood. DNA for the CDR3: TGTGCCAGCAGCGTCAGCGCCGGGGAGCTGTTTTTT. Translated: CASSVSAGELFF.